Listed below are T cell receptor beta chains from one sample, sequenced in a study of blood T cell repertoires in COVID-19. Here immunoSEQ multiplex PCR was the method, and the copy in TCRdb shows in-frame clones only, minus some. The sample holds 150,000 to 200,000 clones; about 90% are singletons and the top ten take around 1.2%. Sequencing input: PBMCs or T cells enriched from blood (not recorded which). These receptors were obtained from a human donor with acute COVID-19. The donor label of this sample is uncertain. The CDR3 runs from the conserved cysteine through the conserved F or W.

v_gene,CDR3aa
TRBV2,CASSEGGPAPGRSAQYF
TRBV6-2/TRBV6-3,CASSNHDRAYEQYF
TRBV14,CASSQEHPFQTGNGYTF
TRBV7-8,CASRQSWARRGTADTQYF
TRBV6-2/TRBV6-3,CASSYSIQGARAFF
TRBV7-8,CASSPNRDYGYTF
TRBV2,CASLPTGASYEQYF
TRBV29-1,CSTGLAYTDTQYF
TRBV9,CASSVVLGGEQFF
TRBV5-1,CASFGWGQAFF
TRBV27,CASSPWTGALNYGYTF
TRBV30,CAWSSGLVYEQYF
TRBV30,CAWSRGGRETQYF
TRBV5-4,CASSSGTSMETQYF
TRBV29-1,CSVDPGGQYGYTF
TRBV5-1,CASRDRTGSSYEQYF
TRBV9,CASSVEGQGYYEQYF
TRBV6-5,CASSRTGGGGYTF
TRBV6-5,CAVRDREADTQYF
TRBV18,CASSPTRQVELTEAFF
TRBV5-1,CASSQGTGNQPQHF
TRBV2,CASPSSRTSGYNEQFF
TRBV27,CASSLTFWDSQQFF
TRBV30,CAWSFNSGDQPQHF